The 4 T cell receptor beta chains presented below share a single source sample, sequenced in a study of Ad26.COV2.S vaccination and SARS-CoV-2 variants. Sequencing was performed with immunoSEQ multiplex PCR; in TCRdb, only in-frame clones are kept and a portion is missing. The data show some 270,000 clones, 87% seen once. The treatment here: around 19 received Ad26.COV2.S at low or high dose, single or two shots; about five received placebo; per-sample allocation not given. Following the first vaccine or placebo injection, samples were taken on day 63. The sample in question was peripheral blood, obtained in a trial of Ad26.COV2.S vaccine versus placebo. The receptors were sampled from a person between 18 and 65 years old who received the Ad26.COV2.S COVID-19 vaccine or a placebo.

The chain combines TRBV18 with TRBJ1-5; 9 nucleotides line up with TRBD1. V was pared by 3 bases and J by 6 bases, with 6 bases of the junction left unmatched. Germline V CDR1 and CDR2: KGHSH, LQKENI. The CDR3 runs to 15 residues. CDR3 amino acids: CASSPGQGRSQPQHF. CDR3 nucleotide sequence: TGTGCCAGCTCACCGGGACAGGGTAGAAGTCAGCCCCAGCATTTT.

CDR3 sequence reads: CASSQLNRGRTEAFF. DNA for the CDR3: TGCGCCAGCAGCCAACTCAACAGGGGTCGGACTGAAGCTTTCTTT. This chain joins TRBV4-3 and TRBJ1-1; TRBD1 agrees at 7 bases. V was clipped by 2 bases and J by 5 bases; unmatched bases: 8. Looked up from germline, CDR1 is LGHNA and CDR2 is YSLEER. This CDR3 comprises 15 residues.

The V call is TRBV20-1, the J call TRBJ2-3, with D tentatively TRBD1 or TRBD2 (5 bases each). Germline V CDR1 and CDR2: DFQATT, SNEGSKA (reference sequence). With 8 bases removed from V and 3 bases from J, the gap between germline ends came to 9 bases. This CDR3 spans 11 amino acids. The CDR3 region is CSPGTTDTQYF. In DNA form, the CDR3 reads TGCAGTCCTGGGACGACAGATACGCAGTATTTT.

V is TRBV10-3 and J is TRBJ1-2; TRBD1 might be the D (5 bases). The CDR3 runs 14 residues. Trimming removed 2 bases from V and 6 bases from J, with 13 bases in between. Per germline, CDR1 ENHRY and CDR2 SYGVKD. The CDR3 spells CAISEAQGVDGYTF. CDR3 sequence (DNA): TGTGCCATCAGTGAGGCCCAGGGTGTTGATGGCTACACCTTC.